Listed below are T cell receptor beta chains from one sample, sequenced in a study of glioma-infiltrating T cells after dendritic cell vaccination. Here immunoSEQ multiplex PCR was the method, and the copy in TCRdb shows in-frame clones only, minus some. This sample has around 97,000 clones; more than 80% occur once, and the top ten carry 12%. The sequencing used blood, collected before dendritic cell vaccination. The receptors come from a human donor with glioblastoma. CDR3s include the opening cysteine and the closing phenylalanine or tryptophan. D genes are given only for firm matches. Expanded clones are given a class, and other clones once, few, many or no size at all.

D gene,J gene,clone size,V gene,CDR3 protein,CDR3 DNA
TRBD2,TRBJ2-3,-,TRBV6-5,CASRRLAGVGDTQYF,TGTGCCAGCAGGCGACTAGCGGGGGTTGGAGATACGCAGTATTTT
-,TRBJ2-1,-,TRBV6-6,CASSLDTYNEQFF,TGTGCCAGCAGTTTGGACACTTACAATGAGCAGTTCTTC
-,TRBJ2-2,-,TRBV29-1,CSVRGNTGELFF,TGCAGCGTTAGAGGGAACACCGGGGAGCTGTTTTTT
-,TRBJ1-1,-,TRBV7-3,CASSLEGNTEAFF,TGTGCCAGCAGCTTAGAGGGTAACACTGAAGCTTTCTTT
TRBD1,TRBJ1-2,-,TRBV4-1,CASSPLTGRSGYTF,TGCGCCAGCAGCCCACTGACAGGGAGGAGTGGCTACACCTTC
-,TRBJ2-5,-,TRBV20-1,CSARALETQYF,TGCAGTGCAAGAGCCCTGGAGACCCAGTACTTC
TRBD2,TRBJ2-5,-,TRBV2,CASSWITAGTQETQYF,TGTGCCAGCAGTTGGATCACAGCGGGGACCCAAGAGACCCAGTACTTC
-,TRBJ2-7,once,TRBV5-1,CASSPFVNAYYEQYF,TGCGCCAGCAGCCCCTTCGTGAACGCCTACTACGAGCAGTACTTC
TRBD2,TRBJ2-1,-,TRBV30,CAWSMGLAGGVYNEQFF,TGTGCCTGGAGTATGGGACTAGCGGGGGGTGTCTACAATGAGCAGTTCTTC
TRBD1,TRBJ1-1,-,TRBV11-2,CASSFMTGTNTEAFF,TGTGCCAGCAGCTTTATGACAGGGACGAACACTGAAGCTTTCTTT
-,TRBJ1-6,once,TRBV5-1,CASRVEAGGYNSPLHF,TGCGCCAGCAGGGTTGAAGCGGGGGGCTATAATTCACCCCTCCACTTT
-,TRBJ1-2,-,TRBV7-2,CASSLASETTGGYTF,TGTGCCAGCAGCTTAGCCAGCGAGACTACCGGGGGCTACACCTTC
TRBD1,TRBJ1-2,few,TRBV4-1,CASSQVGTGNGYTF,TGCGCCAGCAGCCAGGTCGGGACAGGTAACGGCTACACCTTC
-,TRBJ1-4,-,TRBV27,CASSRQGTATNEKLFF,TGTGCCAGCAGTCGCCAGGGGACGGCAACTAATGAAAAACTGTTTTTT
TRBD1,TRBJ2-7,-,TRBV4-2,CASSPAVRQGAYEQYF,TGTGCCAGCTCACCCGCGGTCAGACAGGGGGCCTACGAGCAGTACTTC
TRBD1,TRBJ1-2,once,TRBV5-1,CASSPGTGTAIF,TGCGCCAGCAGCCCCGGGACCGGGACAGCGATATTC
-,TRBJ1-2,-,TRBV29-1,CSSNGGPGGGYTF,TGCAGCTCCAATGGGGGACCGGGAGGCGGCTACACCTTC
-,TRBJ1-1,-,TRBV25-1,CASSDGRQQYTEAFF,TGTGCCAGCAGTGACGGTCGACAACAATACACTGAAGCTTTCTTT
-,TRBJ1-4,-,TRBV30,CAWRGGPDEKLFF,TGTGCCTGGAGGGGGGGACCTGATGAAAAACTGTTTTTT
TRBD1,TRBJ2-5,-,TRBV4-3,CASSQEGGQGLGETQYF,TGCGCCAGCAGCCAAGAGGGAGGACAGGGGTTAGGAGAGACCCAGTACTTC
TRBD1,TRBJ1-1,-,TRBV15,CATSRAGGGTEAFF,TGTGCCACCAGCAGAGCAGGGGGCGGAACTGAAGCTTTCTTT
TRBD2,TRBJ2-7,-,TRBV7-6,CASSLNLAGAYEQYF,TGTGCCAGCAGCTTAAATCTAGCGGGCGCCTACGAGCAGTACTTC
-,TRBJ1-2,-,TRBV6-5,CASRETGLLGGYTF,TGTGCCAGCAGGGAAACAGGGCTCCTTGGAGGCTACACCTTC
TRBD1,TRBJ1-5,-,TRBV2,CASKVMTGNQPQHF,TGTGCCAGCAAGGTTATGACAGGGAATCAGCCCCAGCATTTT
-,TRBJ2-7,-,TRBV10-1,CASSSRSDEQYF,TGCGCCAGCAGTAGCAGGTCGGACGAGCAGTACTTC
-,TRBJ2-5,-,TRBV19,CASSTTTGYQETQYF,TGTGCCAGTAGTACCACAACAGGGTACCAAGAGACCCAGTACTTC
-,TRBJ1-6,-,TRBV19,CASSVQGRNSPLHF,TGTGCCAGTAGTGTACAGGGAAGGAATTCACCCCTCCACTTT
-,TRBJ1-2,-,TRBV7-2,CASRGAGYGYTF,TGTGCCAGCAGGGGGGCAGGCTATGGCTACACCTTC
-,TRBJ1-5,-,TRBV18,CASSPGRQTSNQPQHF,TGTGCCAGCTCACCCGGGCGACAGACCAGCAATCAGCCCCAGCATTTT
-,TRBJ1-1,once,TRBV11-2,CASSFGTGGTEAFF,TGTGCCAGCAGCTTTGGGACCGGGGGCACTGAAGCTTTCTTT
TRBD1,TRBJ1-2,-,TRBV6-5,CASSFTRDRRYGYTF,TGTGCCAGCAGTTTTACGCGGGACAGAAGGTATGGCTACACCTTC
TRBD1,TRBJ2-7,-,TRBV30,CAWSVGTGGYEQYF,TGTGCCTGGAGTGTAGGGACAGGGGGCTACGAGCAGTACTTC
TRBD2,TRBJ2-1,-,TRBV7-9,CASSPRGIRELSSYNEQFF,TGTGCCAGCAGCCCGCGGGGGATCCGCGAACTGAGCTCCTACAATGAGCAGTTCTTC
-,TRBJ2-2,once,TRBV6-6,CASGLTGELFF,TGTGCCAGCGGGCTTACCGGGGAGCTGTTTTTT
-,TRBJ2-3,-,TRBV7-9,CASSSRIPTTDTQYF,TGTGCCAGCAGCTCCAGGATCCCAACCACAGATACGCAGTATTTT
TRBD1,TRBJ2-7,once,TRBV4-1,CASSQDDRGKQYF,TGCGCCAGCAGCCAAGATGACAGGGGCAAGCAGTACTTC
TRBD1,TRBJ2-7,medium-sized,TRBV25-1,CASRKGTAEYSYEQYF,TGTGCCAGCAGAAAGGGGACAGCCGAGTACTCCTACGAGCAGTACTTC
TRBD1,TRBJ1-1,once,TRBV19,CASSQGALIAEAFF,TGTGCCAGTAGCCAGGGGGCGCTGATCGCTGAAGCTTTCTTT
-,TRBJ1-4,-,TRBV27,CASSFYHTGSENEKLFF,TGTGCCAGCAGTTTCTATCATACCGGGTCGGAAAATGAAAAACTGTTTTTT
-,TRBJ1-6,-,TRBV25-1,CASRASRGYYNSPLHF,TGTGCCAGCAGAGCTTCCAGGGGTTACTATAATTCACCCCTCCACTTT
TRBD1,TRBJ1-2,once,TRBV5-5,CASSQGQGANGYTF,TGTGCCAGCAGCCAGGGACAGGGGGCAAACGGCTACACCTTC
-,TRBJ1-2,-,TRBV7-9,CASSSPGLPNYGYTF,TGTGCCAGCAGCTCACCGGGACTCCCTAACTATGGCTACACCTTC
TRBD1,TRBJ1-4,-,TRBV30,CASMMKTGASEKLFF,TGTGCCTCGATGATGAAGACAGGGGCAAGTGAAAAACTGTTTTTT
-,TRBJ2-5,-,TRBV11-1,CASSSQMRQETQYF,TGTGCCAGCAGCAGCCAGATGCGGCAAGAGACCCAGTACTTC
TRBD2,TRBJ2-3,-,TRBV19,CASTPGLAGTDTQYF,TGTGCCAGTACCCCGGGACTAGCGGGGACAGATACGCAGTATTTT
TRBD1,TRBJ1-2,-,TRBV5-1,CASSLFFGTGENYGYTF,TGCGCCAGCAGCTTGTTCTTCGGGACAGGAGAGAACTATGGCTACACCTTC
-,TRBJ2-7,-,TRBV21-1,CASSRGTGVSYEQYF,TGTGCCAGCAGCAGAGGGACAGGGGTCTCCTACGAGCAGTACTTC
-,TRBJ1-6,-,TRBV6-5,CASSTGRPSLSPLHF,TGTGCCAGCAGTACAGGGAGACCATCCCTTTCACCCCTCCACTTT
TRBD2,TRBJ2-1,-,TRBV7-3,CASSFSSGGNINEQFF,TGTGCCAGCAGCTTCTCTAGCGGGGGGAATATCAATGAGCAGTTCTTC